Below are 7 T cell receptor beta chains sequenced from a single sample in a study of T cells in Graves' hyperthyroidism and ophthalmopathy. Using RNA transcripts as the source, TCR beta CDR3 regions were amplified. RT-PCR in the first round (using the HTBI primer set) targeted the TCR CDR3. TCRdb re-called the multiplex PCR reads through MiXCR, storing one row per CDR3 protein. There are 150,000 to 200,000 distinct CDR3 sequences in the sample; approximately 15% occur only once, and roughly 30% lies in the top ten. Sequenced sample: blood. These receptors all come from a woman in her 50s with Graves' hyperthyroidism.

CDR3 region: CSAGRGRIGGTGELFF. Here the CDR3 DNA reads TGCAGTGCCGGCAGAGGGCGGATTGGGGGAACCGGGGAGCTGTTTTTT. This chain connects TRBV20-1 to TRBJ2-2; D may correspond to TRBD1 or TRBD2 (5 bases each). The germline CDR1 and CDR2 sequences are DFQATT and SNEGSKA (reference sequence). The CDR3 consists of 16 residues. With 6 bases removed from V and 5 bases from J, the gap between germline ends came to 22 bases.

This clonotype was seen ten or more times. Since the CDR3 does not end with the conserved phenylalanine or tryptophan, this likely comes from a read error. J is TRBJ1-4 and V is TRBV20-1, with D possibly matching TRBD1 (6 bases). The CDR3 runs 15 residues. From germline, CDR1 is DFQATT and CDR2 SNEGSKA (reference sequence). V was cut by 3 bases and J by 0 bases, with 11 bases left in between. CDR3: CSARAAGATNEKLFS. The CDR3 region has the DNA TGCAGTGCTAGGGCAGCAGGGGCAACTAATGAAAAACTGTTTTCT.

This clonotype occurred many times. The CDR3 region has the DNA TGTGCCAGCAGTTTATGGGGGCAGGGAGATGGCTACACCTTC. Translated, it gives CASSLWGQGDGYTF. V usage is TRBV27 and J usage is TRBJ1-2; D perhaps matches TRBD1 (6 bases). The CDR3 length is 14 residues. Trimming removed 1 base at V and 6 bases at J, with 12 bases between. Germline-derived CDR1 and CDR2 are MNHEY and SMNVEV (reference sequence).

This clonotype was observed at least ten times. This chain links TRBV7-8 with TRBJ2-1; 10 bases fit TRBD1. This CDR3 spans 16 amino acids. CDR1 is SGHVS, CDR2 FQNEAQ, per germline. V dropped 0 bases and J dropped 11; count of bases not matched to a gene: 10. The CDR3 region is CASSLAAGQGTMKQFF. Here the CDR3 DNA reads TGTGCCAGCAGCTTAGCGGCGGGACAGGGGACAATGAAGCAGTTCTTC.

This clonotype has just a few counts. This chain uses TRBV10-3 with TRBJ2-7, with D perhaps matching TRBD1 (7 bases). This CDR3 spans 16 amino acids. Trimming left V 2 bases short and J 0 bases short, with 14 bases between. Germline CDR1 is ENHRY and CDR2 is SYGVKD. The CDR3 DNA reads as TGTGCCATCAGTGAGGGGGGGACAGAGAGCTCCTACGAGCAGTACTTC. Its translation is CAISEGGTESSYEQYF.

This clonotype was counted many times. The genes are TRBV2 and TRBJ1-5; D ambiguous. The germline V and J ends were trimmed by 4 bases and 2 bases, with 15 bases remaining between them. The CDR3 runs 16 residues. Germline V gene data show CDR1 as SNHLY and CDR2 as FYNNEI. CDR3 loop: CASSGNRNAGNQPQHF. The CDR3 DNA is TGTGCCAGCAGTGGGAACCGGAACGCCGGCAATCAGCCCCAGCATTTT.

This clonotype was counted many times. The J gene is TRBJ1-1, the V gene TRBV19; perhaps TRBD1 as D (6 bases). Trimming removed 3 bases at V and 4 bases at J, with 12 bases between. The CDR3 sequence is 14 residues long. CDR1 LNHDA and CDR2 SQIVND come from the germline V gene (reference sequence). The CDR3 coding sequence is TGTGCCAGTAGTATGCGGGAAGGGGGCACTGAAGCTTTCTTT. Protein sequence: CASSMREGGTEAFF.